The 13 T cell receptor beta chains given below trace back to one sample, sequenced in a study of cytomegalovirus exposure and HLA in healthy donors. 13 Jbeta primers and 60 Vbeta primers were used for the PCR. Data came from immunoSEQ multiplex PCR; TCRdb stores just in-frame clones and leaves some out. The data hold more than 110,000 clones, with 65% to 85% observed a single time. Sequencing was carried out using PBMCs. These receptors were obtained from a man aged 25 to 40 in good health and CMV-seronegative.

This chain connects TRBV5-1 to TRBJ2-2, with 12 bases identical to TRBD2. This CDR3 has 18 amino acids. Germline V gene data show CDR1 as SGHRS and CDR2 as YFSETQ. With V trimmed by 3 bases and J by 7 bases, 13 bases remained unmatched. CDR3: CASSSDIGLAGTDGELFF. In DNA form, the CDR3 reads TGCGCCAGCAGCTCGGATATCGGACTAGCGGGGACCGACGGGGAGCTGTTTTTT.

This clone was found once. J is TRBJ2-1 and V is TRBV5-1, with a weak D call TRBD2 (6 bases). The V and J ends lost 3 bases and 3 bases respectively, with 16 bases between them. The CDR3 contains 16 residues. CDR1 SGHRS and CDR2 YFSETQ come from the germline V gene. Here the CDR3 DNA reads TGCGCCAGCAGCTCCCGGACTACCTCGGACTACAATGAGCAGTTCTTC. Translation gives CASSSRTTSDYNEQFF. Supplemented by reference TRBV5-1 and TRBJ2-1, the full variable domain reads KAGVTQTPRYLIKTRGQQVTLSCSPISGHRSVSWYQQTPGQGLQFLFEYFSETQRNKGNFPGRFSGRQFSNSRSEMNVSTLELGDSALYLCASSSRTTSDYNEQFFGPGTRLTVL.

The V and J genes are TRBV10-3 and TRBJ1-1, with D unresolved. The ends were cut back, 3 bases at V and 3 bases at J, with 14 bases in the middle. CDR1 is ENHRY and CDR2 is SYGVKD in the germline V gene. This CDR3 is 15 amino acids long. Here the CDR3 DNA reads TGTGCCATCAGTGAAGGAGGGTGGACGTACACTGAAGCTTTCTTT. This encodes CAISEGGWTYTEAFF.

The chain combines TRBV10-3 with TRBJ2-7; TRBD1 matches at 7 bases. V lost 5 bases, J lost 4 bases, and 5 bases stayed unmatched. The length of the CDR3 is 13 residues. Germline CDR1 reads ENHRY; CDR2 reads SYGVKD. The chain's CDR3 is CAISRTGGYEQYF. DNA for the CDR3: TGTGCCATCAGTCGGACAGGAGGATACGAGCAGTACTTC.

The J gene is TRBJ2-1, the V gene TRBV5-1, with 9 bases fitting TRBD1. The CDR3 has 14 amino acids. The V segment lost 4 bases and the J segment 5 bases; nucleotides outside the gene matches: 4. CDR1 is SGHRS and CDR2 is YFSETQ in the germline V gene. The CDR3 loop is CASSPRTGDNEQFF. The CDR3 bases are TGCGCCAGCAGCCCCCGGACAGGGGACAATGAGCAGTTCTTC.

The CDR3 here is CASSPRPGLAHYEQYF. For the CDR3, the DNA is TGTGCCAGCAGCCCCCGGCCGGGACTAGCACACTACGAGCAGTACTTC. This rearrangement joins TRBV11-2 to TRBJ2-7; 9 bases agree with TRBD2. CDR3 length: 16 residues. Trimming took 5 bases from V and 3 from J; bases not matched to a gene: 11. Germline CDR1 SGHAT, CDR2 FQNNGV.

The genes are TRBV28 and TRBJ2-1, with TRBD1 matching 9 bases. The CDR3 totals 16 residues. The ends lost 6 bases at V and 3 bases at J; junction bases unmatched: 9. The germline V gene encodes CDR1 MDHEN and CDR2 SYDVKM. CDR3 amino acids: CASSRTYRGLYNEQFF. The CDR3 nucleotides read TGTGCCAGCAGCCGCACCTACAGGGGGCTCTACAATGAGCAGTTCTTC.

V and J are TRBV5-1 and TRBJ2-5; 8 bases match TRBD1. The length of the CDR3 is 15 residues. CDR1 is SGHRS, CDR2 YFSETQ, per germline. The trim removed 4 bases at V and 5 bases at J, leaving 10 bases unmatched. This CDR3 is CASSDSDRGPETQYF. DNA for the CDR3: TGCGCCAGCAGCGATTCCGACAGGGGCCCCGAGACCCAGTACTTC.

V and J are TRBV6-1 and TRBJ1-2, with TRBD1 identical over 7 bases. Germline V gene sequence: CDR1 MNHNS, CDR2 SASEGT. The CDR3 contains 13 residues. J lost 5 bases, V lost 4 bases, and 4 bases had no gene match. CDR3 residues: CASSVLGQYGYTF. The CDR3, as DNA: TGTGCCAGCAGTGTCCTGGGACAGTATGGCTACACCTTC.

The J gene is TRBJ2-2, the V gene TRBV7-2; tentatively, D is TRBD1 (5 bases). Germline CDR1 reads SGHTA; CDR2 reads FQGNSA. V was pared by 7 bases and J by 7 bases, with 19 bases between. CDR3 size: 15 residues. CDR3 loop: CASIPNLSGIGELFF. CDR3 coding DNA: TGTGCCAGCATCCCGAATCTATCAGGGATCGGGGAGCTGTTTTTT.

The genes are TRBV30 and TRBJ2-5; maybe TRBD1 (6 bases). The assigned J gene may be wrong: the sequence end matches TRBJ2-7 better. This CDR3 is built from 13 residues. Germline lookup yields CDR1 GTSNPN and CDR2 SVGIG (reference sequence). The DNA of the CDR3 is TGTGCCTGGAGTGAGCAGGGGTACTACGAGCAGTACTTC. This codes for CAWSEQGYYEQYF.

The CDR3, as DNA: TGTGCCAGTAGTATAGGGCAGGGTCGAGTCTACGAGCAGTACTTC. Residues: CASSIGQGRVYEQYF. The chain employs TRBV19 and TRBJ2-7, with D possibly matching TRBD1 (5 bases). The CDR3 has 15 amino acids. In germline, CDR1 is LNHDA, CDR2 SQIVND (reference sequence). Between the trimmed V and J ends, which lost 1 base and 3 bases, there was a span of 13 bases.

The rearrangement uses TRBV29-1 and TRBJ1-2; D ambiguous. Trimming stripped 5 bases from V and 4 bases from J, with 14 bases between. This CDR3 spans 13 amino acids. Germline lookup yields CDR1 SQVTM and CDR2 ANQGSEA. The CDR3 here is CSVPDSKTYGYTF. The CDR3 DNA is TGCAGCGTTCCGGATAGCAAGACCTATGGCTACACCTTC.